This TCR beta chain was recorded in a study of identical twins. The ends lost 6 bases at V and 8 bases at J; junction bases unmatched: 11. The CDR3 is made up of 15 amino acids. The V gene's germline CDR1 is MDHEN and CDR2 SYDVKM. TCRdb ran MiXCR on the 5' RACE reads and lists one entry per CDR3 protein. The data show around 240,000 distinct CDR3 sequences, approximately 7% seen once. Another study also made use of these data, one on yellow fever vaccine responses in identical twins.

The chain joins TRBV28 to TRBJ2-1; 9 bases are shared with TRBD1. Sequencing was done on a sample of memory (CD45RO+) T cells sorted from blood. The sequence derives from a woman between 18 and 29 years old in good health. The CDR3: CASSRTGGLLHEQFF. In DNA, the CDR3 is TGTGCCAGCAGCCGAACAGGGGGCCTCCTCCATGAGCAGTTCTTC.